The 19 T cell receptor beta chains presented below share a single source sample, sequenced in a study of tumor and adjacent non-tumor tissue in lung cancer. A modified ARM-PCR protocol with three rounds of nested PCR amplified TCRbeta. TCRdb used MiXCR to reprocess the multiplex PCR reads, holding one entry per CDR3 protein. Of about 60,000 distinct CDR3 sequences in the sample, about 55% are singletons; the top ten hold about 31%. No cell sorting was done before RNA was extracted from the tissue. This non-tumor lung sample came from over 3 cm beyond the tumor edge. Source material: distant non-tumor lung tissue. The receptors were gathered from a man aged 70-80 years with non-small cell lung cancer.

A note on this clonotype: This may be a read error: a much more frequent sequence differs by one nucleotide. V and J are TRBV28 and TRBJ2-7; TRBD2 is a possible D gene (6 bases). This CDR3 spans 14 amino acids. Trimming took 5 bases from V and 6 from J, leaving 17 bases between them. Looked up from germline, CDR1 is MDHEN and CDR2 is SYDVKM. The CDR3 loop is CASSRRGASLEQYF. DNA for the CDR3: TGTGCCAGCAGTCGGCGGGGCGCGTCCCTCGAGCAGTACTTC.

This clonotype was seen repeatedly, ten times or more. The rearrangement uses TRBV10-3 and TRBJ1-1; D is uncertain. The CDR3 loop spans 13 amino acids. Trimming left V 6 bases short and J 4 bases short, with 12 bases between. Germline CDR1 reads ENHRY; CDR2 reads SYGVKD. The DNA of the CDR3 is TGTGCCATCAGACGGGGAGATGGCACTGAAGCTTTCTTT. Translation gives CAIRRGDGTEAFF.

About this clonotype itself: A read error may account for a junction end that differs from germline. The chain carries TRBV12-3 or TRBV12-4 and TRBJ1-1; possible D gene TRBD1, 5 bases. The CDR3 has 15 residues. Here the CDR3 reads CACSLRGSMNTEAFF. CDR3 coding DNA: TGTGCCTGCAGTTTACGGGGGAGCATGAACACTGAAGCTTTCTTT.

This sequence joins TRBV5-4 and TRBJ1-4; possibly TRBD1 for D (6 bases). V dropped 3 bases and J dropped 4 bases, with 13 bases sitting between them. The CDR3 runs 15 residues. Per the germline V gene, CDR1 is SGHNT and CDR2 is YYREEE (reference sequence). CDR3 loop: CASSSTRGLNEKLFF. For the CDR3, the DNA is TGTGCCAGCAGCTCAACCAGGGGTCTTAATGAAAAACTGTTTTTT.

This clonotype was detected only a few times. This rearrangement joins TRBV11-3 to TRBJ2-7; D is undetermined. V dropped 0 bases and J dropped 2 bases, with 5 bases sitting between them. This CDR3 is 13 amino acids long. Germline CDR1 and CDR2: SGHNT and YENEEA. CDR3 residues: CASSLDPTYEQYF. In DNA, the CDR3 is TGTGCCAGCAGCTTAGATCCCACCTACGAGCAGTACTTC.

This clonotype was observed at least ten times. The J gene is TRBJ1-5, the V gene TRBV20-1; 9 nucleotides match TRBD1. Germline V gene lookup returns CDR1 DFQATT and CDR2 SNEGSKA (reference sequence). Trimming took 6 bases from V and 6 from J; bases not matched to a gene: 12. CDR3 length: 15 amino acids. The CDR3 nucleotides read TGCAGTGCCGGTCTCGACAGGGGGTGGCGTCAGCCCCAGCATTTT. Protein sequence: CSAGLDRGWRQPQHF.

About this clonotype itself: One base away lies a much larger clone, so this may be a sequencing read error. This chain links TRBV12-3 or TRBV12-4 with TRBJ2-4, with D possibly TRBD2 on 5 matching bases. This CDR3 region has 12 residues. DNA of the CDR3: TGTGCCAGCAGTTTAGGGACGGGAATTCAGCACTTC. Translated, it gives CASSLGTGIQHF.

A word on this clonotype: A read error is likely, as this CDR3 ends without the conserved phenylalanine or tryptophan. This rearrangement joins TRBV30 to TRBJ1-1, with no clear D. CDR1 and CDR2 (germline): GTSNPN, SVGIG (reference sequence). The CDR3 is made up of 14 amino acids. The CDR3 loop reads CVWSSRAIHTEAFL. The CDR3 bases are TGTGTCTGGAGTAGTCGGGCGATTCACACTGAAGCTTTCCTT.

There are a few counts of this clonotype. A clone one base away is much larger, so this may be a read error. Because it lacks the conserved phenylalanine or tryptophan at the end, this CDR3 is likely a read error. This chain uses TRBV6-5 with TRBJ1-1, with D possibly TRBD1 on 6 matching bases. The CDR3 runs 15 residues. Between the trimmed V and J ends, which lost 0 bases and 0 bases, there was a span of 8 bases. Germline CDR1 reads MNHEY; CDR2 reads SVGAGI. The CDR3 loop is CASSYSRTVNTEAFS. The CDR3 nucleotides read TGTGCCAGCAGTTACTCTCGGACAGTGAACACTGAAGCTTTCTCT.

Notes on this clonotype: At one of its ends the junction is not consistent with the germline gene, which may arise from a read error. V is TRBV4-2 and J is TRBJ1-2, with TRBD1 matching over 7 bases. The CDR3 has 14 residues. Germline CDR1 reads LGHNA; CDR2 reads YNFKEQ. The CDR3 DNA reads TGTGCCGGCAGCCGGACAGGAGGAAACCATGGCTACACCTTC. Residues: CAGSRTGGNHGYTF.

To note about this clonotype: A read error may account for a junction end that differs from germline. CDR3 protein: CVSSSGLTTDTQYF. The CDR3 nucleotides are TGTGTCAGCAGCTCCGGACTAACCACGGATACGCAGTATTTT. The chain carries TRBV11-2 and TRBJ2-3, with D perhaps matching TRBD2 (6 bases). This CDR3 spans 14 amino acids. Germline CDR1 SGHAT, CDR2 FQNNGV.

This clonotype was recorded at least ten times. The gene calls are TRBV11-2 and TRBJ2-7; the D gene is possibly TRBD1 (7 bases). The CDR3 contains 17 residues. Germline V CDR1 and CDR2: SGHAT, FQNNGV. V was pared by 6 bases and J by 2 bases, with 23 bases between. CDR3 nucleotide sequence: TGTGCCAGCAGTATCACAGGAGGGGGCTCTTGGACCTACGAGCAGTACTTC. Protein sequence: CASSITGGGSWTYEQYF.

This clonotype was detected only a few times. This chain connects TRBV30 to TRBJ1-2; D is ambiguous. Germline V gene data show CDR1 as GTSNPN and CDR2 as SVGIG (reference sequence). This CDR3 is 13 amino acids long. Trimming took 4 bases from V and 8 from J, leaving 17 bases between them. CDR3 protein: CAWNASPNRGYTF. The CDR3 DNA is TGTGCCTGGAACGCCAGTCCCAATCGGGGCTACACCTTC. Using reference TRBV30 and TRBJ1-2 for the parts outside the CDR3, the full variable domain is SQTIHQWPATLVQPVGSPLSLECTVEGTSNPNLYWYRQAAGRGLQLLFYSVGIGQISSEVPQNLSASRPQDRQFILSSKKLLLSDSGFYLCAWNASPNRGYTFGSGTRLTVV.

J is TRBJ2-5 and V is TRBV28; D is perhaps TRBD1 (5 bases). This CDR3 region has 12 residues. Germline V lookup: CDR1 MDHEN, CDR2 SYDVKM. V was pared by 6 bases and J by 5 bases, with 10 bases between. CDR3 amino acids: CASRQAVETQYF. CDR3 sequence (DNA): TGTGCCAGCAGACAGGCCGTTGAGACCCAGTACTTC. Complete variable domain (other parts from reference TRBV28 and TRBJ2-5): DVKVTQSSRYLVKRTGEKVFLECVQDMDHENMFWYRQDPGLGLRLIYFSYDVKMKEKGDIPEGYSVSREKKERFSLILESASTNQTSMYLCASRQAVETQYFGPGTRLLVL.

In its sample, this clonotype was seen a few times. Germline and junction disagree at one end, which may indicate a read error. The chain links TRBV6-6 to TRBJ1-2; D gene unclear. CDR3 length equals 16 residues. Looked up from germline, CDR1 is MNHNY and CDR2 is SVGAGI (reference sequence). In nucleotides, the CDR3 is TGTGTCAGCAGTTACTCTGAGGGCCAGAAAGACTATGGCTACACCTTC. Its protein product is CVSSYSEGQKDYGYTF.

As for this clonotype: One end of the junction is discordant with germline, which a read error may explain. This chain joins TRBV29-1 and TRBJ2-2, with D uncertain. Germline V gene sequence: CDR1 SQVTM, CDR2 ANQGSEA. The CDR3 is made up of 12 amino acids. As DNA, the CDR3 is TGCAGCATTGCCACGTACACTGGGGAGCTGTTTTTT. Translated: CSIATYTGELFF.

With regard to this clonotype: A read error may account for a junction end that differs from germline. V usage is TRBV5-1 and J usage is TRBJ2-3; perhaps D is TRBD1 or TRBD2 (5 bases each). CDR1 and CDR2 from the germline V gene are SGHRS and YFSETQ. CDR3 length: 15 residues. Written as DNA, the CDR3 is TGCACCAGCAGCTTGGGACCGATAACCACAGATACGCAGTATTTT. This sequence encodes CTSSLGPITTDTQYF. The entire variable domain, with the rest obtained from reference TRBV5-1 and TRBJ2-3, is as follows: KAGVTQTPRYLIKTRGQQVTLSCSPISGHRSVSWYQQTPGQGLQFLFEYFSETQRNKGNFPGRFSGRQFSNSRSEMNVSTLELGDSALYLCTSSLGPITTDTQYFGPGTRLTVL.

This clonotype showed up many times. This chain uses TRBV28 with TRBJ2-1; 11 bases fit TRBD2. The J segment lost 4 bases and the V segment lost 11 bases, leaving 10 bases of the junction unmatched. The CDR3 is 15 amino acids. From germline, CDR1 is MDHEN and CDR2 SYDVKM. CDR3 sequence (DNA): TGTGCCCACTCCTCTGCTAGCGGGAGGTACAATGAGCAGTTCTTC. This sequence encodes CAHSSASGRYNEQFF.

Points on this clonotype: The CDR3 ends on some other residue instead of the conserved phenylalanine or tryptophan, so this is likely a read error. The chain couples TRBV10-3 to TRBJ1-1, with 10 bases lining up with TRBD1. The CDR3 runs 14 residues. Germline V gives CDR1 ENHRY, CDR2 SYGVKD. CDR3 region: CAIMKDRGYTEAFY. For the CDR3, the DNA is TGTGCCATCATGAAGGACAGGGGGTATACTGAGGCTTTCTAT.